This TCR beta chain comes out of a study of monozygotic twins with inflammatory bowel disease. Comments on this clonotype: Its antigen is currently unknown.

Donors each gave approximately 2.4 ml of blood. After skipping T cell sorting, the authors isolated total RNA from whole blood. Notes on the study in general: Evidence failed to back one strong IBD-linked signal or clonotype. Healthy co-twins, by inverse Simpson, had higher TCRbeta diversity than their siblings with IBD.

CDR1 is ENHRY, CDR2 SYGVKD, per germline. The CDR3 length is 12 residues. TCRdb reprocessed the 5' RACE reads; each CDR3 protein has one entry and no DNA is given. This sample's table reports about 210,000 distinct CDR3 sequences. V usage is TRBV10-3 and J usage is TRBJ1-5. The TCR sequence derives from a human donor with ulcerative colitis or Crohn's disease, or a healthy co-twin of an affected twin (not recorded which). Source material: blood. The CDR3 spells CAISEASQPQHF.